A single sample is the source of the 27 T cell receptor beta chains below, sequenced in a study of cytomegalovirus exposure and HLA in healthy donors (dated by TCRdb to the late 2010s). The library was obtained by the immunoSEQ multiplex PCR assay. The multiplex PCR relied on a mix of 60 forward primers for TCR Vbeta segments and 13 reverse primers for TCR Jbeta segments. TCRdb mirrors the immuneACCESS table, restricted to in-frame sequences. Some clones are absent from its copies; in checked studies, under half trace to an unresolved V gene, and the reason for the others is unknown. The sample table contains a few hundred thousand clones; only one count was recorded for about 75% of them. The top ten constitute under 2.5% of the sample. The specimen was PBMCs. The source of these receptors is a female donor in good health and CMV-seronegative.

The chain is built from TRBV6-5 and TRBJ2-2, with TRBD2 identical over 7 bases. V shed 5 bases and J 5 bases; nucleotides not matched to a gene: 5. The CDR3 is 14 amino acids. Per the germline V gene, CDR1 is MNHEY and CDR2 is SVGAGI. The CDR3 DNA reads as TGTGCCAGCAGTAGGGCGGGAGAAACCGGGGAGCTGTTTTTT. Translating it yields CASSRAGETGELFF.

The rearrangement links TRBV27 to TRBJ1-6, with TRBD1 as a possible D gene (6 bases). This CDR3 is 15 amino acids long. The germline V gene encodes CDR1 MNHEY and CDR2 SMNVEV (reference sequence). With 2 bases removed from V and 10 bases from J, the gap between germline ends came to 15 bases. The CDR3 coding sequence is TGTGCCAGCAGTTTAGGGGGGGCAACGAGATCACCCCTCCACTTT. It is translated as CASSLGGATRSPLHF.

Details on this clone: Other DNA sequences from this sample encode an identical CDR3 as well. The gene calls are TRBV18 and TRBJ2-7; D unclear. In germline, CDR1 is KGHSH, CDR2 LQKENI. The CDR3 covers 12 residues. V was shortened by 3 bases and J by 1 base, with 4 bases between the two germline ends. As DNA, the CDR3 is TGTGCCAGCTCACCCTCTTCCTACGAGCAGTACTTC. This codes for CASSPSSYEQYF.

Notes on this clone: At one boundary the junction diverges from the germline segment, which might be a read error. This sequence joins TRBV7-9 and TRBJ2-1; perhaps TRBD2 as D (5 bases). Germline V gene lookup returns CDR1 SEHNR and CDR2 FQNEAQ (reference sequence). There are 12 residues in the CDR3. Here the CDR3 reads CSSSSIPGGQFF. CDR3 nucleotides: TGTTCCAGCAGCTCGATCCCCGGAGGGCAGTTCTTC.

V and J are TRBV28 and TRBJ2-2; 7 positions match TRBD2. Germline V gives CDR1 MDHEN, CDR2 SYDVKM. V lost 3 bases to trimming and J lost 8 bases; unmatched junction nucleotides: 6. This CDR3 has 14 residues. The CDR3 bases are TGTGCCAGCAGTTTCAGACTAGCAACGGGGGAGCTGTTTTTT. Its protein is CASSFRLATGELFF.

This chain joins TRBV4-2 and TRBJ2-7; D may be TRBD2 (7 bases). V was trimmed by 2 bases and J by 7 bases, leaving 24 bases between them. The CDR3 runs to 17 residues. CDR1 is LGHNA, CDR2 YNFKEQ, per germline. The chain's CDR3 is CASSQFTLGAGAWEQYF. In nucleotides, the CDR3 is TGTGCCAGCAGCCAATTTACTCTGGGGGCGGGAGCATGGGAGCAGTACTTC.

CDR3 in amino acids: CASSRGGRGFSDTQYF. CDR3 coding DNA: TGTGCCAGCAGCCGGGGCGGGAGGGGATTTTCAGATACGCAGTATTTT. This rearrangement joins TRBV7-8 to TRBJ2-3, with 9 bases aligning to TRBD2. CDR3 length: 16 residues. V dropped 5 bases and J dropped 4; count of bases not matched to a gene: 10. Per the germline V gene, CDR1 is SGHVS and CDR2 is FQNEAQ.

V gene TRBV4-2 combines with J gene TRBJ1-5; tentatively, D is TRBD1 (5 bases). Germline V gene sequence: CDR1 LGHNA, CDR2 YNFKEQ. The CDR3 loop spans 17 amino acids. The germline V and J ends were trimmed by 0 bases and 4 bases, with 16 bases remaining between them. The chain's CDR3 is CASSQDNAGRGNQPQHF. CDR3 in DNA: TGTGCCAGCAGCCAAGATAACGCAGGGAGGGGTAATCAGCCCCAGCATTTT.

The chain joins TRBV25-1 to TRBJ2-7; D tentatively reads TRBD1 or TRBD2 (6 bases each). The CDR3 runs to 13 residues. From germline, CDR1 is MGHDK and CDR2 SYGVNS. V lost 6 bases to trimming and J lost 1 base, with 10 bases between them. CDR3 sequence: CASSEGGSYEQYF. The CDR3 DNA reads as TGTGCCAGCAGCGAAGGGGGGTCCTACGAGCAGTACTTC.

This clone was seen a single time. The chain links TRBV28 to TRBJ2-1; 7 bases align to TRBD2. With 6 bases clipped from V and 12 bases from J, the junction kept 17 bases outside the gene matches. CDR1 and CDR2 (germline): MDHEN, SYDVKM. CDR3 size: 15 residues. This CDR3 reads CASSSPYLTSWVQFF. Written as DNA, the CDR3 is TGTGCCAGCAGCTCACCCTATCTGACTAGCTGGGTGCAGTTCTTC.

This sequence joins TRBV5-1 and TRBJ1-1, with 7 bases matching TRBD1. The CDR3 sequence is 14 residues long. Germline V gives CDR1 SGHRS, CDR2 YFSETQ. After removal of 4 bases from V and 0 bases from J, the junction contained 3 bases not matched to a gene. The CDR3 region is CASSRGGLNTEAFF. DNA of the CDR3: TGCGCCAGCAGCCGAGGGGGCTTGAACACTGAAGCTTTCTTT.

In its sample, this clone was seen a few times. V usage is TRBV4-2 and J usage is TRBJ1-5; no firm D call. CDR1 LGHNA and CDR2 YNFKEQ come from the germline V gene. The CDR3 runs to 12 residues. V lost 0 bases, J lost 6 bases, and 3 bases lay in between. CDR3 sequence: CASSQDGQPQHF. The CDR3 DNA follows: TGTGCCAGCAGCCAAGACGGTCAGCCCCAGCATTTT.

This clone was seen once. The chain is built from TRBV2 and TRBJ2-5; D might be TRBD2 (5 bases). CDR3 length: 13 amino acids. Germline V gene lookup returns CDR1 SNHLY and CDR2 FYNNEI. With 7 bases removed from V and 2 bases from J, the gap between germline ends came to 11 bases. The CDR3 region is CASTARGQETQYF. The CDR3, as DNA: TGTGCCAGCACTGCCCGGGGACAAGAGACCCAGTACTTC. Combining the CDR3 with reference TRBV2 and TRBJ2-5 gives the whole variable domain EPEVTQTPSHQVTQMGQEVILRCVPISNHLYFYWYRQILGQKVEFLVSFYNNEISEKSEIFDDQFSVERPDGSNFTLKIRSTKLEDSAMYFCASTARGQETQYFGPGTRLLVL.

The genes are TRBV15 and TRBJ2-5; D is perhaps TRBD2 (7 bases). The CDR3 is made up of 15 amino acids. Germline-derived CDR1 and CDR2 are LNHNV and YYDKDF (reference sequence). The V end was cut by 6 bases, the J end by 5 bases, with 19 bases between. The CDR3 protein is CATRTDWEGGETQYF. Written as DNA, the CDR3 is TGTGCCACCAGAACAGATTGGGAGGGGGGGGAGACCCAGTACTTC.

The rearrangement links TRBV6-5 to TRBJ2-2, with a possible D match to TRBD1 (5 bases). CDR1 is MNHEY, CDR2 SVGAGI, per germline. CDR3 length: 15 residues. Trimming removed 3 bases at V and 5 bases at J, with 13 bases between. CDR3: CASSYEGARTGELFF. CDR3 sequence (DNA): TGTGCCAGCAGTTATGAAGGGGCGAGGACCGGGGAGCTGTTTTTT.

The J gene is TRBJ2-4, the V gene TRBV2, with D maybe TRBD1 (6 bases). This CDR3 is built from 18 residues. Germline values: CDR1 SNHLY, CDR2 FYNNEI. With 1 base removed from V and 0 bases from J, the gap between germline ends came to 16 bases. CDR3 protein: CASSEDVRWGRAKNIQYF. In nucleotides, the CDR3 is TGTGCCAGCAGTGAAGACGTAAGGTGGGGGCGAGCCAAAAACATTCAGTACTTC.

This sequence joins TRBV5-1 and TRBJ2-5; 11 positions agree with TRBD2. The tail of the sequence fits TRBJ2-7 better, so the J call may be wrong. The germline V gene has CDR1 SGHRS and CDR2 YFSETQ. The CDR3 is 17 residues long. CDR3 nucleotides: TGCGCCAGCAGCTTGGGACGGCTAGCGGGAGGCTCCTACGAGCAGTACTTC. Protein product: CASSLGRLAGGSYEQYF.

This chain links TRBV27 with TRBJ1-1; D perhaps matches TRBD1 (5 bases). V was shortened by 2 bases and J by 4 bases, with 8 bases between the two germline ends. This CDR3 is 13 amino acids long. Germline values: CDR1 MNHEY, CDR2 SMNVEV (reference sequence). The CDR3, as DNA: TGTGCCAGCAGTTTAACCAGGGTCACTGAAGCTTTCTTT. It codes for CASSLTRVTEAFF.

The genes are TRBV27 and TRBJ2-5; 10 nucleotides align to TRBD1. The DNA end lines up better with TRBJ2-7; the J call may be wrong. There are 16 residues in the CDR3. Germline V CDR1 and CDR2: MNHEY, SMNVEV (reference sequence). The DNA of the CDR3 is TGTGCCAGCAGTTCCCCCCCGGGACAGGGGTTCCACGAGCAGTACTTC. Residues: CASSSPPGQGFHEQYF.

The CDR3 here is CASPPSLAGISYNEQFF. DNA for the CDR3: TGTGCCAGCCCACCCTCCCTAGCGGGAATTTCCTACAATGAGCAGTTCTTC. The chain is built from TRBV28 and TRBJ2-1; 9 positions agree with TRBD2. Trimming removed 8 bases from V and 1 base from J; junction bases left unmatched: 12. This CDR3 has 17 amino acids. From germline, CDR1 is MDHEN and CDR2 SYDVKM.

Regarding this clone: Other DNA sequences in this sample translate to the same CDR3. The chain links TRBV20-1 to TRBJ1-1, with D hard to call. The CDR3 totals 11 residues. CDR1 and CDR2 (germline): DFQATT, SNEGSKA (reference sequence). Between the trimmed V and J ends, which lost 6 bases and 3 bases, there was a span of 8 bases. This CDR3 is CSARRDTEAFF. CDR3 DNA sequence: TGCAGTGCCCGGAGAGACACTGAAGCTTTCTTT.

This sequence joins TRBV5-1 and TRBJ2-1; D uncertain. V was cut by 2 bases and J by 9 bases, with 21 bases left in between. This CDR3 region has 16 residues. CDR1 and CDR2 from the germline V gene are SGHRS and YFSETQ. CDR3: CASSLNSLSFSSEQFF. In nucleotides, the CDR3 is TGCGCCAGCAGCTTAAATAGTCTAAGCTTCTCAAGTGAGCAGTTCTTC. The whole variable domain, filled in from reference TRBV5-1 and TRBJ2-1, reads KAGVTQTPRYLIKTRGQQVTLSCSPISGHRSVSWYQQTPGQGLQFLFEYFSETQRNKGNFPGRFSGRQFSNSRSEMNVSTLELGDSALYLCASSLNSLSFSSEQFFGPGTRLTVL.

V gene TRBV29-1 combines with J gene TRBJ2-1; weak D call: TRBD2 (6 bases). V shed 6 bases and J shed 4 bases, with 19 bases lying between them. CDR1 is SQVTM and CDR2 is ANQGSEA in the germline V gene. The CDR3 length is 15 residues. The CDR3 loop reads CSVLGGMALYNEQFF. CDR3 in DNA: TGCAGCGTCCTGGGCGGGATGGCCCTTTACAATGAGCAGTTCTTC.

This clone was picked up a small number of times. The genes are TRBV5-1 and TRBJ2-2; no clear D gene. Germline V gives CDR1 SGHRS, CDR2 YFSETQ. V dropped 7 bases and J dropped 0 bases, with 16 bases sitting between them. There are 16 residues in the CDR3. The CDR3 sequence: CASRPMAVANTGELFF. In DNA, the CDR3 is TGCGCCAGCCGCCCGATGGCGGTCGCGAACACCGGGGAGCTGTTTTTT. Full variable domain (missing parts from reference TRBV5-1 and TRBJ2-2): KAGVTQTPRYLIKTRGQQVTLSCSPISGHRSVSWYQQTPGQGLQFLFEYFSETQRNKGNFPGRFSGRQFSNSRSEMNVSTLELGDSALYLCASRPMAVANTGELFFGEGSRLTVL.

This clone has more than one count but fewer than ten. CDR3 loop: CASSDRSTGTYEQYF. CDR3 DNA: TGTGCCAGCAGTGATAGGAGTACAGGGACCTACGAGCAGTACTTC. V is TRBV2 and J is TRBJ2-7; the D gene is possibly TRBD1 (6 bases). V lost 3 bases to trimming and J lost 2 bases, with 14 bases between them. The CDR3 consists of 15 residues. Germline CDR1 is SNHLY and CDR2 is FYNNEI. The entire variable domain, with the rest obtained from reference TRBV2 and TRBJ2-7, is as follows: EPEVTQTPSHQVTQMGQEVILRCVPISNHLYFYWYRQILGQKVEFLVSFYNNEISEKSEIFDDQFSVERPDGSNFTLKIRSTKLEDSAMYFCASSDRSTGTYEQYFGPGTRLTVT.

The CDR3 sequence: CASYTTSGRAADTQYF. CDR3 in DNA: TGTGCCAGCTATACGACTAGCGGGAGGGCCGCAGATACGCAGTATTTT. The rearrangement joins TRBV18 to TRBJ2-3; 14 bases are a match to TRBD2. Germline assignment: CDR1 KGHSH and CDR2 LQKENI. After removal of 7 bases from V and 4 bases from J, the junction contained 7 bases not matched to a gene. CDR3 length: 16 amino acids.

The table lists this clone with a few counts. The rearrangement uses TRBV2 and TRBJ2-1; D may be TRBD2 (6 bases). Germline V gene sequence: CDR1 SNHLY, CDR2 FYNNEI. The CDR3 is made up of 15 amino acids. V gave up 9 bases and J gave up 5 bases, with 20 bases separating them. CDR3 sequence reads: CASYVGRQWDNEQFF. The CDR3 DNA reads TGTGCCAGTTATGTCGGGAGACAGTGGGACAATGAGCAGTTCTTC.